This TCR beta chain stems from a study of PD-L1 blockade in urothelial cancer. V shed 6 bases and J 8 bases; nucleotides not matched to a gene: 4. Germline values: CDR1 LGHNT, CDR2 FRNRAP. The CDR3 is made up of 13 amino acids. The time point here: peripheral blood 6 weeks after treatment start. Assay used: immunoSEQ multiplex PCR; TCRdb lists only in-frame clones, some missing. Seen here are 29,000 or so clones, approximately 81% observed once, and the top ten hold around 3.4%. The sample was PBMCs, taken around atezolizumab (anti-PD-L1) treatment. The sequence was obtained from a man aged 70-80 years with urothelial cancer. The V call is TRBV12-5, the J call TRBJ2-1; 10 nucleotides line up with TRBD2. The CDR3: CASGPSGSDEQFF. The CDR3 nucleotides are TGTGCTAGTGGGCCTAGCGGGAGCGATGAGCAGTTCTTC.